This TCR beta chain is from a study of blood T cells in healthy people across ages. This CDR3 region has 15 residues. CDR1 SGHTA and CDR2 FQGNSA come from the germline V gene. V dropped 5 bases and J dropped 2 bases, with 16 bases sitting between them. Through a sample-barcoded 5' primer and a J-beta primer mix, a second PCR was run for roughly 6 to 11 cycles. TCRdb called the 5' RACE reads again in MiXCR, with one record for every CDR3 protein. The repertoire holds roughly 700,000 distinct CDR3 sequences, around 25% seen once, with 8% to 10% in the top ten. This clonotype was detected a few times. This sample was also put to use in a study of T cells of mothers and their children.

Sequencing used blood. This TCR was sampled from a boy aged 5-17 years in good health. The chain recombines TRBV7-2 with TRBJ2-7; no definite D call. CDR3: CASSRDLGLAYEQYF. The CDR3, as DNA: TGTGCCAGCAGCCGTGACTTGGGGTTGGCCTACGAGCAGTACTTC.